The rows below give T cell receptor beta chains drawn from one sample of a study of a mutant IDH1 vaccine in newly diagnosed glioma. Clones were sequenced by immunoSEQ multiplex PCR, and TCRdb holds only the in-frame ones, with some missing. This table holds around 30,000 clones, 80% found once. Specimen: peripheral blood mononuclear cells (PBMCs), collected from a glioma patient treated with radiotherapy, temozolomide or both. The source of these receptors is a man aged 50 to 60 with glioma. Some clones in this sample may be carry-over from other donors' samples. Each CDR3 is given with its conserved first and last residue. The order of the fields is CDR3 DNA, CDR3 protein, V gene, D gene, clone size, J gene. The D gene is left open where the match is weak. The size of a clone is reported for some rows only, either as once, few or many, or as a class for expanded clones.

CDR3 DNA: TGTGCCAGCAGCAACCAGGGTAAGGGTTTCTTT
CDR3 protein: CASSNQGKGFF
V gene: TRBV14
D gene: -
clone size: -
J gene: TRBJ1-1

CDR3 DNA: TGCGCCAGCAGCTTGGATCGCAGCTATGGCTACACCTTC
CDR3 protein: CASSLDRSYGYTF
V gene: TRBV5-1
D gene: -
clone size: -
J gene: TRBJ1-2

CDR3 DNA: TGCGCCAGCGCGACTAGCGGGGGGTACACCGGGGAGCTGTTTTTT
CDR3 protein: CASATSGGYTGELFF
V gene: TRBV5-1
D gene: TRBD2
clone size: -
J gene: TRBJ2-2

CDR3 DNA: TGTGCCAGCAGCCTCAGCTCCTACAATGAGCAGTTCTTC
CDR3 protein: CASSLSSYNEQFF
V gene: TRBV7-9
D gene: -
clone size: -
J gene: TRBJ2-1

CDR3 DNA: TGTGCCAGCAAGATTAAGGGGGTGCCCTACAATGAGCAGTTCTTC
CDR3 protein: CASKIKGVPYNEQFF
V gene: TRBV5-4
D gene: -
clone size: -
J gene: TRBJ2-1

CDR3 DNA: TGTGCCAGCAGAGGGCAGGGGGAAATTGATGGCTACACCTTC
CDR3 protein: CASRGQGEIDGYTF
V gene: TRBV27
D gene: TRBD1
clone size: medium-sized
J gene: TRBJ1-2

CDR3 DNA: TGTGCCAGCAGCAAGGACAGAAGCCTTCTCTACGAGCAGTACTTC
CDR3 protein: CASSKDRSLLYEQYF
V gene: TRBV5-4
D gene: -
clone size: few
J gene: TRBJ2-7

CDR3 DNA: TGTGCCAGCAATCAGGGAACCACCGGGGAGCTGTTTTTT
CDR3 protein: CASNQGTTGELFF
V gene: TRBV6-6
D gene: -
clone size: -
J gene: TRBJ2-2

CDR3 DNA: TGTGCCAGCTCACCGGGACAGGTGTCCTCGGGCGAGCAGTACTTC
CDR3 protein: CASSPGQVSSGEQYF
V gene: TRBV18
D gene: TRBD1
clone size: -
J gene: TRBJ2-7

CDR3 DNA: TGTGCCAGCAGTTCAGGGGAAGCTGGAAACACCATATATTTT
CDR3 protein: CASSSGEAGNTIYF
V gene: TRBV28
D gene: -
clone size: -
J gene: TRBJ1-3

CDR3 DNA: TGCGCCAGCAGCCTCCAAGATATGGGAGGGACCCAGTACTTC
CDR3 protein: CASSLQDMGGTQYF
V gene: TRBV4-1
D gene: -
clone size: once
J gene: TRBJ2-5

CDR3 DNA: TGTGCCAGCAGAGTCCAAGCAGGGGCATATGGCTACACCTTC
CDR3 protein: CASRVQAGAYGYTF
V gene: TRBV19
D gene: -
clone size: -
J gene: TRBJ1-2

CDR3 DNA: TGTGCCAGCAGCGTCGTCTCAGGGAGTACTGAAGCTTTCTTT
CDR3 protein: CASSVVSGSTEAFF
V gene: TRBV9
D gene: -
clone size: -
J gene: TRBJ1-1

CDR3 DNA: TGTGCCAGTATGGCAGGGGTTGGTGTAGCCCAGCATTTT
CDR3 protein: CASMAGVGVAQHF
V gene: TRBV19
D gene: -
clone size: once
J gene: TRBJ1-5

CDR3 DNA: TGTGCCAGCTCACCCGGGGCCTACAATGAGCAGTTCTTC
CDR3 protein: CASSPGAYNEQFF
V gene: TRBV18
D gene: -
clone size: -
J gene: TRBJ2-1

CDR3 DNA: TGTGCCAGCAGCTTGGTCCGGGAGACCCAGTACTTC
CDR3 protein: CASSLVRETQYF
V gene: TRBV5-6
D gene: -
clone size: -
J gene: TRBJ2-5

CDR3 DNA: TGTGCCAGCAGCGAACAGGGAGATCAGCCCCAGCATTTT
CDR3 protein: CASSEQGDQPQHF
V gene: TRBV9
D gene: -
clone size: few
J gene: TRBJ1-5

CDR3 DNA: TGCGCCAGCAGCCTGGGACAGGCCAAAAGTGAAGCTTTCTTT
CDR3 protein: CASSLGQAKSEAFF
V gene: TRBV5-1
D gene: TRBD1
clone size: -
J gene: TRBJ1-1

CDR3 DNA: TGTGCCAGCAGCCCAGCCAGAGGGACTGAAGCTTTCTTT
CDR3 protein: CASSPARGTEAFF
V gene: TRBV7-8
D gene: -
clone size: -
J gene: TRBJ1-1

CDR3 DNA: TGTGCCAGTCGCCGGGCGGGACAGGGTAACAATGAGCAGTTCTTC
CDR3 protein: CASRRAGQGNNEQFF
V gene: TRBV6-1
D gene: TRBD1
clone size: -
J gene: TRBJ2-1

CDR3 DNA: TGCAGCGTTGGCCGCGGACTAGCGGGAGGCGATGAGCAGTTCTTC
CDR3 protein: CSVGRGLAGGDEQFF
V gene: TRBV29-1
D gene: TRBD2
clone size: -
J gene: TRBJ2-1

CDR3 DNA: TGTGCCAGCAGCTTGGGTGGGGATTTCTTT
CDR3 protein: CASSLGGDFF
V gene: TRBV5-5
D gene: -
clone size: -
J gene: TRBJ1-1

CDR3 DNA: TGTGCCAGCAGGTGGGGGACAGGGAGGGGCACTGAAGCTTTCTTT
CDR3 protein: CASRWGTGRGTEAFF
V gene: TRBV25-1
D gene: TRBD1
clone size: -
J gene: TRBJ1-1

CDR3 DNA: TGTGCCAGCGATACCGGGACTCTATTAAACACCGGGGAGCTGTTTTTT
CDR3 protein: CASDTGTLLNTGELFF
V gene: TRBV7-8
D gene: -
clone size: -
J gene: TRBJ2-2

CDR3 DNA: TGTGCCACCAGCAGAGACGGATGGGGACAACCCTACGAGCAGTACTTC
CDR3 protein: CATSRDGWGQPYEQYF
V gene: TRBV15
D gene: -
clone size: -
J gene: TRBJ2-7

CDR3 DNA: TGTGCCTGGAGTCCCCAACGGGAAGCTTTCTTT
CDR3 protein: CAWSPQREAFF
V gene: TRBV30
D gene: -
clone size: -
J gene: TRBJ1-1

CDR3 DNA: TGTGCCAGCTGGCAAGGAGGGGGCGGTGGAGCTTTCTTT
CDR3 protein: CASWQGGGGGAFF
V gene: TRBV7-8
D gene: TRBD1
clone size: -
J gene: TRBJ1-1

CDR3 DNA: TGTGCCAGCAGTGAACTGGGGTTAACGGCCGAGCAGTACTTC
CDR3 protein: CASSELGLTAEQYF
V gene: TRBV2
D gene: -
clone size: once
J gene: TRBJ2-7

CDR3 DNA: TGCGCCAGCAGCCAAGGGACAGGAGCAAAAGAGCATTTT
CDR3 protein: CASSQGTGAKEHF
V gene: TRBV4-1
D gene: TRBD1
clone size: -
J gene: TRBJ1-5

CDR3 DNA: TGTGCCAGCAGCTCCCAAGGACTAGCGGGGGGGCCTAGAGATGAGCAGTTCTTC
CDR3 protein: CASSSQGLAGGPRDEQFF
V gene: TRBV7-9
D gene: TRBD2
clone size: -
J gene: TRBJ2-1

CDR3 DNA: TGTGCCAGCAGCAGAGACGGGGCAGGTGGTGAAAAACTGTTTTTT
CDR3 protein: CASSRDGAGGEKLFF
V gene: TRBV9
D gene: -
clone size: once
J gene: TRBJ1-4

CDR3 DNA: TGTGCCAGCAGTTTATCAGGGTGGGGGACTGAAGCTTTCTTT
CDR3 protein: CASSLSGWGTEAFF
V gene: TRBV28
D gene: -
clone size: -
J gene: TRBJ1-1

CDR3 DNA: TGTGCCAGCAGCTTAGGAAGGTGGGGCTCCCAGCCCCAGCATTTT
CDR3 protein: CASSLGRWGSQPQHF
V gene: TRBV7-8
D gene: -
clone size: -
J gene: TRBJ1-5

CDR3 DNA: TGCGCCAGCAGCTTGGAGGGGCTGGAGGATGGCTACACCTTC
CDR3 protein: CASSLEGLEDGYTF
V gene: TRBV5-1
D gene: -
clone size: -
J gene: TRBJ1-2

CDR3 DNA: TGTGCCAGCCATCCAGGGGCTGGGGCCAACGTCCTGACTTTC
CDR3 protein: CASHPGAGANVLTF
V gene: TRBV6-1
D gene: -
clone size: -
J gene: TRBJ2-6

CDR3 DNA: TGTGCCAGCAACTCCGGGGGAAGCAGGTATTTT
CDR3 protein: CASNSGGSRYF
V gene: TRBV5-4
D gene: -
clone size: medium-sized
J gene: TRBJ2-3

CDR3 DNA: TGTGCCAGCAGCTACATACAGTTGAACACTGAAGCTTTCTTT
CDR3 protein: CASSYIQLNTEAFF
V gene: TRBV7-2
D gene: -
clone size: few
J gene: TRBJ1-1

CDR3 DNA: TGTGCCAGCAGATTTAGGGGCTCTGGGGCCAACGTCCTGACTTTC
CDR3 protein: CASRFRGSGANVLTF
V gene: TRBV27
D gene: -
clone size: few
J gene: TRBJ2-6

CDR3 DNA: TGTGCCACCAGCCATCCTCGACGTGAAGCTTTCTTT
CDR3 protein: CATSHPRREAFF
V gene: TRBV15
D gene: -
clone size: -
J gene: TRBJ1-1

CDR3 DNA: TGTGCCAGCAGCCCCAGACAGGCCTACAATGAGCAGTTCTTC
CDR3 protein: CASSPRQAYNEQFF
V gene: TRBV7-2
D gene: -
clone size: -
J gene: TRBJ2-1

CDR3 DNA: TGTGCCAGCAGTTACTCAGGGACAGGGGGCACAGATACGCAGTATTTT
CDR3 protein: CASSYSGTGGTDTQYF
V gene: TRBV6-5
D gene: TRBD1
clone size: -
J gene: TRBJ2-3

CDR3 DNA: TGCAGTGCTAGCATTGGGGAGAAGCAGTACTTC
CDR3 protein: CSASIGEKQYF
V gene: TRBV20-1
D gene: -
clone size: once
J gene: TRBJ2-7

CDR3 DNA: TGTGCCAGCAAGGGGGGGTCCTACAATGAGCAGTTCTTC
CDR3 protein: CASKGGSYNEQFF
V gene: TRBV5-4
D gene: -
clone size: -
J gene: TRBJ2-1

CDR3 DNA: TGTGCCAGCGGGTTCTTGGACAGGATCGTGAGGTACACCTTC
CDR3 protein: CASGFLDRIVRYTF
V gene: TRBV7-9
D gene: TRBD1
clone size: once
J gene: TRBJ1-2